Following are 27 T cell receptor beta chains from one sample sequenced in a study of CD8 T cells in ankylosing spondylitis. TCRdb redid the calling of the 5' RACE reads with MiXCR, one entry per CDR3 protein. The sample shows some 87,000 distinct CDR3 sequences, about 9.1% of them seen only once. The sequenced sample was blood, either unsorted or a sorted T cell fraction (not recorded which). Every receptor here comes from a male donor with ankylosing spondylitis or in good health (not recorded which).

There are many counts of this clonotype. The chain couples TRBV6-5 to TRBJ1-1; no definite D call. The length of the CDR3 is 15 residues. The V and J ends lost 5 bases and 0 bases respectively, with 13 bases between them. Germline V gene lookup returns CDR1 MNHEY and CDR2 SVGAGI. The CDR3 DNA follows: TGTGCCAGCAGTCCCTACCGGGATTTGAACACTGAAGCTTTCTTT. Translating it yields CASSPYRDLNTEAFF.

The chain employs TRBV21-1 and TRBJ2-7. TRBV21-1 is flagged as a pseudogene. This CDR3 spans 18 amino acids. The DNA for the CDR3 is TGTGCCAGCAGCAAAGCGCTTATGTTATCCGCAAAATCATCTGGCGGGTACTTC. It encodes CASSKALMLSAKSSGGYF.

In its sample, this clonotype was seen many times. The chain carries TRBV5-1 and TRBJ2-2; tentative D call: TRBD1 (5 bases). Germline assignment: CDR1 SGHRS and CDR2 YFSETQ. The ends were cut back, 3 bases at V and 6 bases at J, with 9 bases in the middle. The CDR3 loop spans 13 amino acids. The CDR3 bases are TGCGCCAGCAGCTCCCAGGGTTCCGGGGAGCTGTTTTTT. Protein: CASSSQGSGELFF.

The genes are TRBV20-1 and TRBJ2-1; 14 bases align to TRBD2. Trimming removed 2 bases from V and 6 bases from J; junction bases left unmatched: 6. This CDR3 is 16 amino acids long. Germline-derived CDR1 and CDR2 are DFQATT and SNEGSKA (reference sequence). CDR3 sequence (DNA): TGCAGTGCTAGACCGCGGGGACTAGCGGGGGTCAATGAGCAGTTCTTC. Residues: CSARPRGLAGVNEQFF.

This clonotype was seen a few times. The chain is built from TRBV3-1 and TRBJ2-2; 14 nucleotides align to TRBD2. After removal of 4 bases from V and 3 bases from J, the junction contained 10 bases not matched to a gene. This CDR3 is built from 19 residues. The germline V gene encodes CDR1 LGHDT and CDR2 YNNKEL (reference sequence). The DNA of the CDR3 is TGTGCCAGCAGCCGAGGGATTCCGGGACTAGCGGGGGACACCGGGGAGCTGTTTTTT. Its protein product is CASSRGIPGLAGDTGELFF.

This clonotype turned up a few times. CDR3 bases: TGTGCCAGTAGTCGGACAGGGGGCTTCGATGAGCAGTTCTTC. Translated, it gives CASSRTGGFDEQFF. The chain couples TRBV19 to TRBJ2-1, with TRBD1 matching 11 bases. The CDR3 covers 14 residues. Germline V gene lookup returns CDR1 LNHDA and CDR2 SQIVND (reference sequence). The J segment lost 8 bases and the V segment lost 5 bases, leaving 5 bases of the junction unmatched.

The rearrangement links TRBV7-2 to TRBJ1-2; the D is unclear. Germline V CDR1 and CDR2: SGHTA, FQGNSA. V dropped 2 bases and J dropped 7 bases, with 17 bases sitting between them. CDR3 size: 15 residues. The DNA for the CDR3 is TGTGCCAGCAGCTTAACCGGGCCCCGGGTGGGTGGCTACACCTTC. It specifies CASSLTGPRVGGYTF.

For this clonotype: A read error may explain this, as a much larger clone is one base away. The DNA of the CDR3 is TGTACCAGCAGTTTCCTCGAAGTAGGGGAGCTGTTTTTT. Its protein is CTSSFLEVGELFF. This chain joins TRBV28 and TRBJ2-2; D is unclear. This CDR3 has 13 residues. Germline CDR1 and CDR2: MDHEN and SYDVKM. The full variable domain, in which reference TRBV28 and TRBJ2-2 provide the parts outside the CDR3, is DVKVTQSSRYLVKRTGEKVFLECVQDMDHENMFWYRQDPGLGLRLIYFSYDVKMKEKGDIPEGYSVSREKKERFSLILESASTNQTSMYLCTSSFLEVGELFFGEGSRLTVL.

This clonotype occurred many times. The gene calls are TRBV11-2 and TRBJ2-7; TRBD1 aligns across 7 bases. The V gene's germline CDR1 is SGHAT and CDR2 FQNNGV. The V segment lost 0 bases and the J segment 4 bases; nucleotides outside the gene matches: 0. This CDR3 has 13 amino acids. This chain's CDR3 is CASSLETGYEQYF. The CDR3 DNA reads as TGTGCCAGCAGCTTAGAGACAGGGTACGAGCAGTACTTC.

This clonotype was recorded at least ten times. The DNA of the CDR3 is TGCGCCAGCAGCTCCAGACTAGCAGGGGCGGAGACCCAGTACTTC. It encodes CASSSRLAGAETQYF. This chain uses TRBV5-1 with TRBJ2-5; D is possibly TRBD2 (7 bases). Trimming stripped 3 bases from V and 5 bases from J, with 17 bases between. Germline CDR1 is SGHRS and CDR2 is YFSETQ. This CDR3 contains 15 residues. Together with reference TRBV5-1 and TRBJ2-5, the CDR3 gives the full variable domain: KAGVTQTPRYLIKTRGQQVTLSCSPISGHRSVSWYQQTPGQGLQFLFEYFSETQRNKGNFPGRFSGRQFSNSRSEMNVSTLELGDSALYLCASSSRLAGAETQYFGPGTRLLVL.

This clonotype was picked up many times. The chain has TRBV10-3 and TRBJ1-1, with D hard to call. Germline CDR1 reads ENHRY; CDR2 reads SYGVKD. V was cut by 2 bases and J by 5 bases, with 6 bases left in between. CDR3 length: 12 residues. The CDR3 is CAISERDTEAFF. The CDR3 DNA reads as TGTGCCATCAGTGAGAGGGATACTGAAGCTTTCTTT.

This clonotype appeared many times. At one end, the junction sequence differs from germline, possibly due to a read error. The chain links TRBV29-1 to TRBJ2-1; the match to TRBD1 covers 7 bases. CDR1 is SQVTM, CDR2 ANQGSEA, per germline. The length of the CDR3 is 13 residues. CDR3 nucleotide sequence: TGCAGCGTGACTTGGACAGGCTACGATGAGCAGTTCTTC. Translating it yields CSVTWTGYDEQFF.

This clonotype was found many times. The chain has TRBV28 and TRBJ2-1; D remains unclear. V lost 2 bases and J 2 bases, leaving 13 bases between the germline ends. This CDR3 contains 16 residues. Germline loops: CDR1 MDHEN, CDR2 SYDVKM. The CDR3 spells CASSLGVSSPYNEQFF. The CDR3 DNA reads TGTGCCAGCAGTTTAGGCGTATCCAGTCCCTACAATGAGCAGTTCTTC.

Ten or more counts support this clonotype. The chain employs TRBV12-3 or TRBV12-4 and TRBJ2-1, with D possibly matching TRBD2 (6 bases). Trimming stripped 4 bases from V and 9 bases from J, with 10 bases between. The CDR3 totals 12 residues. The CDR3 nucleotides are TGTGCCAGCAGTTCGGGGGATTTTGAGCAGTTCTTC. This gives the protein CASSSGDFEQFF.

In this sample, this clonotype turned up a few times. The chain links TRBV7-9 to TRBJ2-7; perhaps TRBD1 as D (6 bases). The germline gives CDR1 SEHNR, CDR2 FQNEAQ (reference sequence). This CDR3 contains 14 residues. Trimming pared 3 bases from V and 0 bases from J, leaving 9 bases between. The CDR3 here is CASSFGQPSYEQYF. CDR3 nucleotides: TGTGCCAGCAGCTTTGGACAGCCCTCCTACGAGCAGTACTTC. Full variable domain (rest looked up from reference TRBV7-9 and TRBJ2-7): DTGVSQNPRHKITKRGQNVTFRCDPISEHNRLYWYRQTLGQGPEFLTYFQNEAQLEKSRLLSDRFSAERPKGSFSTLEIQRTEQGDSAMYLCASSFGQPSYEQYFGPGTRLTVT.

This clonotype appeared many times. CDR3 nucleotides: TGTGCCAGCAGCGGCCGTTCCGGGACTCCGAGTGATGAGCAGTTCTTC. Its translation is CASSGRSGTPSDEQFF. The rearrangement joins TRBV9 to TRBJ2-1; a possible D gene is TRBD2 (6 bases). V gave up 3 bases and J gave up 8 bases, with 21 bases separating them. Germline CDR1 SGDLS, CDR2 YYNGEE. This CDR3 comprises 16 residues.

Only a few counts were recorded for this clonotype. Since a much larger clone is just one base distant, this may be a read error. The rearrangement joins TRBV6-2 or TRBV6-3 to TRBJ2-1; 14 bases are a match to TRBD2. The CDR3 sequence is 17 residues long. From germline, CDR1 is MNHEY and CDR2 SVGEGT. The CDR3 DNA follows: TGTGCCAGCGAATTCCACGGACTAGCGGGGGGTTCCAATGCGCAGTTCTTC. Its translation: CASEFHGLAGGSNAQFF.

This clonotype has at least ten counts. This chain uses TRBV7-2 with TRBJ2-3; D might be TRBD2 (6 bases). From germline, CDR1 is SGHTA and CDR2 FQGNSA. This CDR3 spans 15 amino acids. Trimming stripped 3 bases from V and 2 bases from J, with 12 bases between. CDR3 DNA sequence: TGTGCCAGCAGCTTGGGCGGGGAACCCACAGATACGCAGTATTTT. Translated, it gives CASSLGGEPTDTQYF. Full variable domain (outside the CDR3, taken from reference TRBV7-2 and TRBJ2-3): GAGVSQSPSNKVTEKGKDVELRCDPISGHTALYWYRQSLGQGLEFLIYFQGNSAPDKSGLPSDRFSAERTGGSVSTLTIQRTQQEDSAVYLCASSLGGEPTDTQYFGPGTRLTVL.

V usage is TRBV28 and J usage is TRBJ1-2; D ambiguous. This CDR3 has 13 amino acids. V was clipped by 6 bases and J by 0 bases, with 8 bases between them. Germline V gives CDR1 MDHEN, CDR2 SYDVKM. In nucleotides, the CDR3 is TGTGCCAGCAGGGTATCAGCTAACTATGGCTACACCTTC. It translates to CASRVSANYGYTF.

This clonotype showed up just a few times. This sequence joins TRBV7-2 and TRBJ2-3, with 12 bases identical to TRBD2. The CDR3 is 14 amino acids. Losses at the gene ends were 5 bases for V and 5 bases for J; bases not matched to a gene: 2. CDR1 is SGHTA and CDR2 is FQGNSA in the germline V gene. The CDR3 loop reads CASSVTSGGDTQYF. In DNA form, the CDR3 reads TGTGCCAGCAGCGTGACTAGCGGGGGAGATACGCAGTATTTT.

This clonotype was counted at least ten times. The V call is TRBV30, the J call TRBJ1-4; 8 positions match TRBD1. The CDR3 has 14 residues. Germline V gives CDR1 GTSNPN, CDR2 SVGIG (reference sequence). Trimming took 2 bases from V and 6 from J; bases not matched to a gene: 5. CDR3 coding DNA: TGTGCCTGGAGTCGGACAGGGTCGGATGAAAAACTGTTTTTT. Residues: CAWSRTGSDEKLFF. The variable domain in full, completed from reference TRBV30 and TRBJ1-4, reads SQTIHQWPATLVQPVGSPLSLECTVEGTSNPNLYWYRQAAGRGLQLLFYSVGIGQISSEVPQNLSASRPQDRQFILSSKKLLLSDSGFYLCAWSRTGSDEKLFFGSGTQLSVL.

Points on this clonotype: One base away lies a much larger clone, so this may be a sequencing read error. The chain couples TRBV28 to TRBJ2-2; possible D gene TRBD2, 5 bases. The CDR3 sequence is 16 residues long. The germline CDR1 and CDR2 sequences are MDHEN and SYDVKM. CDR3 nucleotides: TGTGCCAGCAGTTCAAGCGACATAGCGAACGCCGGGGAGCTGTTTTTT. Its protein product is CASSSSDIANAGELFF.

This clonotype appeared many times. V usage is TRBV12-3 or TRBV12-4 and J usage is TRBJ2-4; D is uncertain. The V end was cut by 2 bases, the J end by 0 bases, with 11 bases between. The CDR3 is 16 residues long. In DNA form, the CDR3 reads TGTGCCAGCAGTTTAAGGTCAGATAAAGCCAAAAACATTCAGTACTTC. It codes for CASSLRSDKAKNIQYF.

This clonotype was counted ten times or more. This chain connects TRBV20-1 to TRBJ2-3; no definite D call. Trimming cost V 0 bases and J 7 bases, with 11 bases left between them. The CDR3 has 13 residues. CDR1 DFQATT and CDR2 SNEGSKA come from the germline V gene (reference sequence). CDR3 protein: CSARDFAVNTQYF. CDR3 coding DNA: TGCAGTGCTAGAGATTTCGCGGTGAATACGCAGTATTTT.

This clonotype was observed a few times. The gene calls are TRBV7-2 and TRBJ2-3; unclear D gene. The CDR3 is made up of 12 amino acids. Germline CDR1 is SGHTA and CDR2 is FQGNSA. The ends were cut back, 5 bases at V and 11 bases at J, with 14 bases in the middle. The CDR3 DNA reads as TGTGCCAGCAGCCCTAGTCAGTGGGTGCAGTATTTT. Its protein product is CASSPSQWVQYF.

In its sample, this clonotype was seen many times. The chain carries TRBV19 and TRBJ1-5; D is unresolved. CDR3 length equals 13 residues. Deletions cut 3 bases from V and 4 bases from J, with 7 bases between. Germline V gene sequence: CDR1 LNHDA, CDR2 SQIVND (reference sequence). CDR3 protein: CASSIGRNQPQHF. DNA for the CDR3: TGTGCCAGTAGTATCGGGAGGAATCAGCCCCAGCATTTT.

This clonotype was counted many times. This chain joins TRBV7-8 and TRBJ2-5; D uncertain. This CDR3 comprises 12 residues. From germline, CDR1 is SGHVS and CDR2 FQNEAQ. V lost 4 bases and J 5 bases, leaving 8 bases between the germline ends. CDR3 protein: CASSSIGETQYF. The CDR3, as DNA: TGTGCCAGCAGCTCCATCGGGGAGACCCAGTACTTC.